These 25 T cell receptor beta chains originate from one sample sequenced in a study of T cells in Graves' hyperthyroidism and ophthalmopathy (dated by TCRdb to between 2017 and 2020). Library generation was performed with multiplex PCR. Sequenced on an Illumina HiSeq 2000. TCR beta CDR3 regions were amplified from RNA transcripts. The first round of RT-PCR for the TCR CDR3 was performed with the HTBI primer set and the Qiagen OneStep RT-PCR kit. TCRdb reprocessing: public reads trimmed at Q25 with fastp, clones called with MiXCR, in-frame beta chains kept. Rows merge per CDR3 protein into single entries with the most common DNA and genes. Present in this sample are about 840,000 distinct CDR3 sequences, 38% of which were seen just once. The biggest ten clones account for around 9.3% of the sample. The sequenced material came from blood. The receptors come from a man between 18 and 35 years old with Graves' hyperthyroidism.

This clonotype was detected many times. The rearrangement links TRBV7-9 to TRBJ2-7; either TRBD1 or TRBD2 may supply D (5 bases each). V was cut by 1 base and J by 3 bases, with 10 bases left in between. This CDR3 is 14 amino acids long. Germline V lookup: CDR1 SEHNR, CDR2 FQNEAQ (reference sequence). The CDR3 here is CASSLDGASYEQYF. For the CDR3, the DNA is TGTGCCAGCAGCTTAGACGGGGCAAGCTACGAGCAGTACTTC.

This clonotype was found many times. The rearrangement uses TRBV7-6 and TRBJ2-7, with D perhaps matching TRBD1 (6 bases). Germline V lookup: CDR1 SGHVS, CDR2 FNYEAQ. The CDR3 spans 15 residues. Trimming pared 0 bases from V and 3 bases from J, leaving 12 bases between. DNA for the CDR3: TGTGCCAGCAGCTTAGCGGGTGGGGGCGACTACGAGCAGTACTTC. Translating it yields CASSLAGGGDYEQYF.

The chain's CDR3 is CAISPDSMNTEAFF. In DNA form, the CDR3 reads TGTGCCATCAGTCCTGACAGCATGAACACTGAAGCTTTCTTT. The J gene is TRBJ1-1, the V gene TRBV10-3; possible D gene TRBD1, 5 bases. Trimming stripped 5 bases from V and 0 bases from J, with 10 bases between. From germline, CDR1 is ENHRY and CDR2 SYGVKD. The CDR3 is 14 amino acids.

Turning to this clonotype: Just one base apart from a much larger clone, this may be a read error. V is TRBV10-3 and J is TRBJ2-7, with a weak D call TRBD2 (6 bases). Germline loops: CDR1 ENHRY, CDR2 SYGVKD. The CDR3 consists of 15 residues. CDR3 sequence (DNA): TGTGCCGTCAGTGAGTCGGGAGACAGTTTCTACGAGCAGTACTTC. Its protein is CAVSESGDSFYEQYF.

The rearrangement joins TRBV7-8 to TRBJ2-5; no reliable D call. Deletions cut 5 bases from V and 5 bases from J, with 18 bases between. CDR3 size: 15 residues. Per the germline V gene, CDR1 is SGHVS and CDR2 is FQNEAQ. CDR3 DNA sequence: TGTGCCAGCAGCGTTGGGATATCCAATGGGGAGACCCAGTACTTC. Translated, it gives CASSVGISNGETQYF.

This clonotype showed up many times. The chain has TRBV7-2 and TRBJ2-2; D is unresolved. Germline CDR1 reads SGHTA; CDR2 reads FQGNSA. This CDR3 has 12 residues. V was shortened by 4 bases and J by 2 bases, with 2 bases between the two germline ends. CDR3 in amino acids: CASSSNTGELFF. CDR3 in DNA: TGTGCCAGCAGCTCTAACACCGGGGAGCTGTTTTTT.

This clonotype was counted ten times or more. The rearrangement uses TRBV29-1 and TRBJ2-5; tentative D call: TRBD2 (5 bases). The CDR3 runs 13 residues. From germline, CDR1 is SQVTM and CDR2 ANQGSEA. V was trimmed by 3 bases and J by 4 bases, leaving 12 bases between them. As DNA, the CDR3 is TGCAGCGTTGAGGAGGTTCTGGTAGAGACCCAGTACTTC. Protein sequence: CSVEEVLVETQYF.

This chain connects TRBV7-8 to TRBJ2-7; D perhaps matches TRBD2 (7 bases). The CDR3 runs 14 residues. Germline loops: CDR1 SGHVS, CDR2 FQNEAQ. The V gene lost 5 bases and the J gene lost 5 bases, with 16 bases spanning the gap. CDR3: CASSQAAGANEQYF. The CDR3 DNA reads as TGTGCCAGCAGCCAAGCTGCGGGGGCGAACGAGCAGTACTTC. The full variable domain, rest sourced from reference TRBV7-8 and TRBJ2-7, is GAGVSQSPRYKVAKRGQDVALRCDPISGHVSLFWYQQALGQGPEFLTYFQNEAQLDKSGLPSDRFFAERPEGSVSTLKIQRTQQEDSAVYLCASSQAAGANEQYFGPGTRLTVT.

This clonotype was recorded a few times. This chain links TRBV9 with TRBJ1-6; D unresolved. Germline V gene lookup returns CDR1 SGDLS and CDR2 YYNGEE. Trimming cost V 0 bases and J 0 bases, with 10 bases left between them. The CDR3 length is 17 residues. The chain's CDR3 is CASSVGPTSSYNSPLHF. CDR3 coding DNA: TGTGCCAGCAGCGTAGGACCCACGAGCTCCTATAATTCACCCCTCCACTTT.

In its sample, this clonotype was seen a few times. CDR3 in amino acids: CASSQVAGSGANVLTF. Here the CDR3 DNA reads TGCGCCAGCAGCCAAGTCGCTGGCTCTGGGGCCAACGTCCTGACTTTC. The chain is built from TRBV4-1 and TRBJ2-6; D unclear. CDR3 length equals 16 residues. CDR1 and CDR2 (germline): MGHRA, YSYEKL. V was pared by 1 base and J by 0 bases, with 7 bases between.

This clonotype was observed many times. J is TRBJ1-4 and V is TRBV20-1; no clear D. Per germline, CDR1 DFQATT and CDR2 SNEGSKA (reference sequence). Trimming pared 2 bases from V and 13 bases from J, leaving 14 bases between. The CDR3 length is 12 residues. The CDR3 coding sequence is TGCAGTGCTAGACCCAACGAGGACGGACTGTTTTTT. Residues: CSARPNEDGLFF.

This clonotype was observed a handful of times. CDR3 in amino acids: CASSLSGGPSGELFF. The CDR3 DNA reads TGTGCCAGCAGTTTATCGGGAGGGCCCTCCGGGGAGCTGTTTTTT. V and J are TRBV9 and TRBJ2-2, with TRBD2 matching 8 bases. The CDR3 extends over 15 amino acids. The junction had 9 bases not matched to a gene; V was cut back by 5 bases and J by 6 bases. In germline, CDR1 is SGDLS, CDR2 YYNGEE.

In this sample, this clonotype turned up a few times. CDR3 DNA: TGTGCCAGCTCGGGGTCAGTCCAAGAGACCCAGTACTTC. It encodes CASSGSVQETQYF. This chain links TRBV14 with TRBJ2-5, with a tentative D call TRBD2 (5 bases). The CDR3 consists of 13 residues. Germline assignment: CDR1 SGHDN and CDR2 FVKESK. Trimming stripped 8 bases from V and 1 base from J, with 11 bases between.

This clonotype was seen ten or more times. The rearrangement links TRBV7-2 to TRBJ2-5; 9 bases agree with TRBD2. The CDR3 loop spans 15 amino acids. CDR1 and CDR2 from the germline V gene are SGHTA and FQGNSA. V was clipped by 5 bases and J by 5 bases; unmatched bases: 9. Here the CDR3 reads CASSIWRGGGETQYF. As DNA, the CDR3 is TGTGCCAGCAGCATCTGGCGGGGGGGTGGGGAGACCCAGTACTTC.

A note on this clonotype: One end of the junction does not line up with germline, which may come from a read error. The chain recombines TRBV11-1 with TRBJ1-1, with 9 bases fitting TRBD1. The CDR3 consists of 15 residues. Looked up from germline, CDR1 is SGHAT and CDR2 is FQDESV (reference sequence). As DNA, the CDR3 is TGTGGCAGCAGCTTACAGGGGGCCTTGAACACTGAAGCTTTCTTT. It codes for CGSSLQGALNTEAFF.

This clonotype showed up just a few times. The chain's CDR3 is CASSFGPGGVSYEQYF. In DNA form, the CDR3 reads TGTGCCAGCAGCTTTGGTCCGGGAGGGGTATCCTACGAGCAGTACTTC. This chain joins TRBV7-2 and TRBJ2-7; TRBD2 aligns across 8 bases. Per the germline V gene, CDR1 is SGHTA and CDR2 is FQGNSA. This CDR3 comprises 16 residues. After removal of 3 bases from V and 1 base from J, the junction contained 8 bases not matched to a gene.

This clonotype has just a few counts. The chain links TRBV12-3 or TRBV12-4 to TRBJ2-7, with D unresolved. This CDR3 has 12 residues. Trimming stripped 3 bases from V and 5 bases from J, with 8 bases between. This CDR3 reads CASSFLPHEQYF. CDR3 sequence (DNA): TGTGCCAGCAGTTTTTTGCCGCACGAGCAGTACTTC.

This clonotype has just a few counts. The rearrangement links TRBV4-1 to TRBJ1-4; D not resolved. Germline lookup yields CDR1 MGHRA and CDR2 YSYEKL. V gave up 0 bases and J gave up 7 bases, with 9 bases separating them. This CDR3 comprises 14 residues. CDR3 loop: CASSQDPSGEKLFF. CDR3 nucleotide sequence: TGCGCCAGCAGCCAAGATCCCAGTGGTGAAAAACTGTTTTTT.

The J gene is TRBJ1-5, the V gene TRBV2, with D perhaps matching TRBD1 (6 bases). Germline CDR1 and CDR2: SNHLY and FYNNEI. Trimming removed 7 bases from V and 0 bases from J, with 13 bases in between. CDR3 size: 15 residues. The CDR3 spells CASMRRGLSNQPQHF. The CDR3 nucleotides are TGTGCCAGCATGCGCAGGGGCCTTAGCAATCAGCCCCAGCATTTT. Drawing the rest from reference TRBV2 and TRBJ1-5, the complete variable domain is EPEVTQTPSHQVTQMGQEVILRCVPISNHLYFYWYRQILGQKVEFLVSFYNNEISEKSEIFDDQFSVERPDGSNFTLKIRSTKLEDSAMYFCASMRRGLSNQPQHFGDGTRLSIL.

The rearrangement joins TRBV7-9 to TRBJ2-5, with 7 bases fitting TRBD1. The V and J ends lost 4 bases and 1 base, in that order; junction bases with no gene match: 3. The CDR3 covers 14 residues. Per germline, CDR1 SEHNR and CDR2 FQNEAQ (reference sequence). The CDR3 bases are TGTGCCAGCAGCTCCCGGGACAGCCAAGAGACCCAGTACTTC. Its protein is CASSSRDSQETQYF.

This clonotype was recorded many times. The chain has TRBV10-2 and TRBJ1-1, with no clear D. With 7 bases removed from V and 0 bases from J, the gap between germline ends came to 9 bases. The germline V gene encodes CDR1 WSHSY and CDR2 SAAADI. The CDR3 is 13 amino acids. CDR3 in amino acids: CASTAAMNTEAFF. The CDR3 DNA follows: TGCGCCAGCACGGCAGCCATGAACACTGAAGCTTTCTTT.

CDR3 nucleotide sequence: TGTGCCAGCAACAACCGGGGGGCTGAGACAGATACGCAGTATTTT. Protein: CASNNRGAETDTQYF. The chain combines TRBV9 with TRBJ2-3, with a possible D match to TRBD2 (7 bases). This CDR3 has 15 amino acids. Trimming pared 6 bases from V and 3 bases from J, leaving 17 bases between. Germline CDR1 is SGDLS and CDR2 is YYNGEE. The variable domain in full, with the rest retrieved from reference TRBV9 and TRBJ2-3, is DSGVTQTPKHLITATGQRVTLRCSPRSGDLSVYWYQQSLDQGLQFLIQYYNGEERAKGNILERFSAQQFPDLHSELNLSSLELGDSALYFCASNNRGAETDTQYFGPGTRLTVL.

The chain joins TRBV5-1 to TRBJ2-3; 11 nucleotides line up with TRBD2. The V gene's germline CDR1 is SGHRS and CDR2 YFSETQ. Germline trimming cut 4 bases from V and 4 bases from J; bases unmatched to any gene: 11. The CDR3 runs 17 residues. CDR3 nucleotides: TGCGCCAGCAGCAGCTCGACTAGCGGGGTACGTGCAGATACGCAGTATTTT. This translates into CASSSSTSGVRADTQYF.

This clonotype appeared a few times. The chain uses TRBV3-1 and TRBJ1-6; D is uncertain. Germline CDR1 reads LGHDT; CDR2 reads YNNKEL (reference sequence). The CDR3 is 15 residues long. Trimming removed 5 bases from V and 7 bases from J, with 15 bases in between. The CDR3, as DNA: TGTGCCAGCAGCTTATACGACACTGGAAATTCACCCCTCCACTTT. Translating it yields CASSLYDTGNSPLHF.

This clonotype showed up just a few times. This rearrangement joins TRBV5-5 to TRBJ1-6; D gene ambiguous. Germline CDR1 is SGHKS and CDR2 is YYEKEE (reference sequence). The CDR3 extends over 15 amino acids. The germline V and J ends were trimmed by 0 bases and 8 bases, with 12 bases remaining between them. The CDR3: CASSLDAGSDSPLHF. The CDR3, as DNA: TGTGCCAGCAGCTTGGATGCAGGCTCGGATTCACCCCTCCACTTT. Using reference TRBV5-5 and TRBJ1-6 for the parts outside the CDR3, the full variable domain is DAGVTQSPTHLIKTRGQQVTLRCSPISGHKSVSWYQQVLGQGPQFIFQYYEKEERGRGNFPDRFSARQFPNYSSELNVNALLLGDSALYLCASSLDAGSDSPLHFGNGTRLTVT.